The next 22 T cell receptor beta chains were all read from a single sample in a study of T cell repertoires in cytomegalovirus infection. Via MiXCR, TCRdb re-called the reads, giving one row per CDR3 protein. The data hold roughly 630,000 distinct CDR3 sequences, with 24% observed a single time. Specimen: CD8+ T cells from PBMCs. The source of these receptors is a human donor in good health (CMV status not recorded). Some clones in this sample may be carry-over from other donors' samples.

This clonotype was detected ten times or more. The rearrangement uses TRBV18 and TRBJ1-2, with 7 bases identical to TRBD1. V lost 1 base and J lost 8; bases outside the gene matches: 4. From germline, CDR1 is KGHSH and CDR2 LQKENI. CDR3 length equals 13 residues. CDR3 coding DNA: TGTGCCAGCTCACCACAGGGGGCAGAAGGCTACACCTTC. This encodes CASSPQGAEGYTF.

The chain carries TRBV12-3 or TRBV12-4 and TRBJ2-1, with D perhaps TRBD1 or TRBD2 (5 bases each). Deletions cut 3 bases from V and 10 bases from J, with 13 bases between. CDR3 length: 13 amino acids. This chain's CDR3 is CASSLGTWQEQFF. In DNA, the CDR3 is TGTGCCAGCAGTTTGGGGACGTGGCAGGAGCAGTTCTTC.

V usage is TRBV3-1 and J usage is TRBJ2-3; 10 bases match TRBD2. The CDR3 runs 19 residues. Germline trimming cut 0 bases from V and 8 bases from J; bases unmatched to any gene: 17. Germline CDR1 is LGHDT and CDR2 is YNNKEL (reference sequence). CDR3 region: CASSQDSIAGGPDPGTQYF. CDR3 nucleotides: TGTGCCAGCAGCCAAGATTCGATAGCGGGGGGCCCCGATCCAGGTACGCAGTATTTT.

V gene TRBV7-9 combines with J gene TRBJ2-7; perhaps TRBD1 as D (6 bases). Looked up from germline, CDR1 is SEHNR and CDR2 is FQNEAQ (reference sequence). The CDR3 contains 16 residues. The V gene lost 5 bases and the J gene lost 3 bases, with 20 bases spanning the gap. The CDR3 loop reads CASSPTIGQLFYEQYF. CDR3 in DNA: TGTGCCAGCAGCCCCACGATTGGACAGTTGTTCTACGAGCAGTACTTC.

This clonotype has more than one count but fewer than ten. The chain links TRBV11-1 to TRBJ2-1; D may match TRBD1 or TRBD2 (5 bases each). Trimming took 1 base from V and 5 from J, leaving 15 bases between them. CDR1 is SGHAT and CDR2 is FQDESV in the germline V gene (reference sequence). The CDR3 loop spans 16 amino acids. As DNA, the CDR3 is TGTGCCAGCAGCTTAGTGGGACCCTCCCTACACAATGAGCAGTTCTTC. Protein product: CASSLVGPSLHNEQFF.

This clonotype was found a few times. The J gene is TRBJ2-5, the V gene TRBV29-1, with TRBD2 as a possible D gene (5 bases). Trimming took off 7 bases at V and 5 bases at J, with 23 bases between the two ends. Looked up from germline, CDR1 is SQVTM and CDR2 is ANQGSEA. The CDR3 is 15 residues long. In nucleotides, the CDR3 is TGCAGCGCCGTCGGTGGGGAGTTGATGGTGGAGACCCAGTACTTC. Protein sequence: CSAVGGELMVETQYF.

The V gene is TRBV12-3 or TRBV12-4, the J gene TRBJ1-1, with 7 bases fitting TRBD1. The CDR3 has 11 amino acids. The V segment lost 7 bases and the J segment 8 bases; nucleotides outside the gene matches: 4. Here the CDR3 reads CASTQGQEAFF. Here the CDR3 DNA reads TGTGCCAGCACCCAGGGACAGGAAGCTTTCTTT.

A few counts support this clonotype. V usage is TRBV5-4 and J usage is TRBJ2-3; 7 bases are shared with TRBD1. The trim removed 7 bases at V and 3 bases at J, leaving 5 bases unmatched. Looked up from germline, CDR1 is SGHNT and CDR2 is YYREEE (reference sequence). CDR3 size: 13 residues. CDR3 sequence: CASLDRSTDTQYF. The CDR3 region has the DNA TGTGCCAGCCTGGACAGGTCGACAGATACGCAGTATTTT.

This clonotype was recorded many times. The rearrangement uses TRBV7-8 and TRBJ2-7, with D unresolved. There are 14 residues in the CDR3. With 1 base removed from V and 5 bases from J, the gap between germline ends came to 12 bases. Looked up from germline, CDR1 is SGHVS and CDR2 is FQNEAQ. The CDR3 nucleotides read TGTGCCAGCAGCTTAGATGGCCAGATAGACGAGCAGTACGTC. Translating gives CASSLDGQIDEQYV.

This clonotype has a handful of counts. For the CDR3, the DNA is TGTGCCAGCAGCGTAGCTCCGGGCCTCCAAGAGACCCAGTACTTC. Translated: CASSVAPGLQETQYF. The chain couples TRBV9 to TRBJ2-5, with D hard to call. Per germline, CDR1 SGDLS and CDR2 YYNGEE. This CDR3 spans 15 amino acids. Trimming pared 0 bases from V and 1 base from J, leaving 10 bases between.

This clonotype was counted between two and nine times. The genes are TRBV20-1 and TRBJ1-3, with D perhaps matching TRBD1 (5 bases). Germline V gene lookup returns CDR1 DFQATT and CDR2 SNEGSKA (reference sequence). V lost 5 bases, J lost 0 bases, and 17 bases lay in between. The CDR3 has 16 residues. The CDR3 protein is CSARPGGDYSGNTIYF. The CDR3 DNA reads as TGCAGTGCTCGACCGGGGGGGGATTACTCTGGAAACACCATATATTTT.

Notes on this clonotype: An end of the junction does not agree with germline; a read error may underlie this. V and J are TRBV12-3 or TRBV12-4 and TRBJ2-1; 8 nucleotides match TRBD1. The CDR3 consists of 16 residues. The CDR3 DNA reads TGTGTCAGCACCCTTACAGGGGGAAGGGCCTACAATGAGCAGTTCTTC. Its protein is CVSTLTGGRAYNEQFF.

This clonotype has just a few counts. The V call is TRBV5-6, the J call TRBJ2-7; a possible D gene is TRBD2 (5 bases). Germline loops: CDR1 SGHDT, CDR2 YYEEEE. CDR3 length: 13 amino acids. V lost 0 bases, J lost 3 bases, and 7 bases lay in between. The CDR3 region is CASSLAGLYEQYV. CDR3 nucleotides: TGTGCCAGCAGCTTGGCCGGACTCTACGAGCAGTACGTC.

This clonotype was seen a few times. This chain uses TRBV12-3 or TRBV12-4 with TRBJ2-1; the D call may be TRBD1 or TRBD2 (6 bases each). The CDR3 covers 12 residues. The germline V and J ends were trimmed by 5 bases and 9 bases, with 11 bases remaining between them. The CDR3 region has the DNA TGTGCCAGCAGTAAGGGGGGCGGTGAGCAGTTCTTC. Encoded protein: CASSKGGGEQFF.

This clonotype was counted between two and nine times. This rearrangement joins TRBV2 to TRBJ1-5, with TRBD1 identical over 7 bases. The CDR3 runs to 15 residues. The V and J ends lost 7 bases and 0 bases, in that order; junction bases with no gene match: 6. The germline gives CDR1 SNHLY, CDR2 FYNNEI. CDR3 region: CASTRDSGSNQPQHF. The CDR3 coding sequence is TGTGCCAGCACCCGGGACAGTGGTAGCAATCAGCCCCAGCATTTT.

This clonotype was seen more than once but under ten times. V and J are TRBV6-6 and TRBJ1-5; D ambiguous. This CDR3 region has 14 residues. V was pared by 5 bases and J by 0 bases, with 8 bases between. The germline V gene has CDR1 MNHNY and CDR2 SVGAGI (reference sequence). This CDR3 is CASSDDYSNQPQHF. For the CDR3, the DNA is TGTGCCAGCAGTGATGACTATAGCAATCAGCCCCAGCATTTT.

The chain recombines TRBV6-4 with TRBJ2-2, with D possibly TRBD1 on 6 matching bases. V dropped 1 base and J dropped 11 bases, with 23 bases sitting between them. The CDR3 spans 17 residues. CDR1 and CDR2 (germline): MRHNA, SNTAGT. CDR3 loop: CASSDFGKTGPLEELFF. CDR3 nucleotides: TGTGCCAGCAGTGACTTTGGCAAGACAGGCCCCCTAGAAGAGCTGTTTTTT.

This clonotype was observed at least ten times. This chain connects TRBV11-3 to TRBJ2-3, with TRBD1 matching over 7 bases. J lost 6 bases, V lost 6 bases, and 9 bases had no gene match. This CDR3 spans 14 amino acids. Per the germline V gene, CDR1 is SGHNT and CDR2 is YENEEA. The CDR3 DNA reads TGTGCCAGCAGTCTCCGACCAGGGGGTGATACGCAGTATTTT. Translated, it gives CASSLRPGGDTQYF.

On this clonotype itself: An end of the junction does not agree with germline; a read error may underlie this. The chain couples TRBV5-1 to TRBJ2-1; D gene unclear. CDR1 is SGHRS and CDR2 is YFSETQ in the germline V gene. The CDR3 is 13 amino acids. In nucleotides, the CDR3 is TGCGTCAGCAGGAGCGAGACCTACAATGAGCAGTTCTTC. This codes for CVSRSETYNEQFF.

This clonotype was counted once. J is TRBJ2-1 and V is TRBV6-2 or TRBV6-3; 8 positions match TRBD2. CDR1 MNHEY and CDR2 SVGEGT come from the germline V gene. V was clipped by 0 bases and J by 6 bases; unmatched bases: 10. The CDR3 contains 17 residues. For the CDR3, the DNA is TGTGCCAGCAGTTACTCGGGACTAGTGGGGGGCGTCAATGAGCAGTTCTTC. Its translation: CASSYSGLVGGVNEQFF.

The V gene is TRBV24-1, the J gene TRBJ2-1; possibly TRBD1 for D (5 bases). The V end lost 4 bases, the J end lost 5 bases, and 14 bases lay between the germline ends. CDR3 length equals 15 residues. CDR1 and CDR2 (germline): KGHDR, SFDVKD. The CDR3 coding sequence is TGTGCCACCAGTGACACGACAGAGGTGAACAATGAGCAGTTCTTC. It translates to CATSDTTEVNNEQFF.

The table lists this clonotype with many counts. The chain couples TRBV7-9 to TRBJ1-2, with D possibly being TRBD1 (5 bases). CDR1 and CDR2 (germline): SEHNR, FQNEAQ (reference sequence). This CDR3 comprises 16 residues. Trimming took off 4 bases at V and 1 base at J, with 16 bases between the two ends. The CDR3 spells CASSSGTDVLNYGYTF. CDR3 bases: TGTGCCAGCAGCTCCGGGACGGATGTCCTTAACTATGGCTACACCTTC.